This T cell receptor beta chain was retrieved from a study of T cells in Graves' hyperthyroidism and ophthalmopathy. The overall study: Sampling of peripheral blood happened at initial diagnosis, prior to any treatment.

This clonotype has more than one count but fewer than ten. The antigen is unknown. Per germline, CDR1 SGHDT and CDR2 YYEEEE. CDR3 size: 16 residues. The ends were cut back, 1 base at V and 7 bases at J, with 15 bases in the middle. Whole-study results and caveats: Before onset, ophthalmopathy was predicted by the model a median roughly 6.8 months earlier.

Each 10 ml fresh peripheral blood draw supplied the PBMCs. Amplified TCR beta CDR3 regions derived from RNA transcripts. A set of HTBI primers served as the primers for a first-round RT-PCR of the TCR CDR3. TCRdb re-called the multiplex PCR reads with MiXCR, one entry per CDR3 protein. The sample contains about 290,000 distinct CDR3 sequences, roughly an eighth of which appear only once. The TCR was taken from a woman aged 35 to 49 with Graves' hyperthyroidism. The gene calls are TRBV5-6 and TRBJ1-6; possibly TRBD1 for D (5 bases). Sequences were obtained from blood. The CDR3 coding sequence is TGTGCCAGCAGCTTGATGGGGGGACGGTTAAATTCACCCCTCCACTTT. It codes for CASSLMGGRLNSPLHF.